The present entry profiles one T cell receptor beta chain with its context. Trimming took 2 bases from V and 0 from J, leaving 6 bases between them. The CDR3 extends over 14 amino acids. Germline V gene lookup returns CDR1 ENHRY and CDR2 SYGVKD. This specimen comes from a study of chronic HIV infection and antiretroviral therapy. MiXCR, run by TCRdb on the 5' RACE reads, gives a single entry per CDR3 protein. The sample contains 40,000 to 50,000 distinct CDR3 sequences, 19% of which appear only once. The chain uses TRBV10-3 and TRBJ2-3, with no clear D. The sequence was obtained from an adult who had HIV and had not received antiretroviral therapy, or was an uninfected healthy control (not recorded which). Source material: peripheral blood. The CDR3 is CAISEPTSTDTQYF. The CDR3 DNA is TGTGCCATCAGTGAGCCCACTAGCACAGATACGCAGTATTTT.